This entry describes one T cell receptor (beta chain). CDR3 length: 11 amino acids. V lost 3 bases, J lost 6 bases, and 6 bases lay in between. The germline CDR1 and CDR2 sequences are MGHDK and SYGVNS. Profiled with immunoSEQ multiplex PCR; TCRdb holds only in-frame clones, not every one. The table has more than 25,000 clones, more than 70% seen once. This record belongs to a study of OX40 agonist ivuxolimab in advanced cancers. The source was CD4+ or CD8+ T cells sorted from blood, collected in a trial of the OX40 agonist ivuxolimab. The sequence was obtained from an adult with an advanced solid tumor such as melanoma, head and neck, liver or kidney cancer. The V gene is TRBV25-1, the J gene TRBJ2-7, with a possible D match to TRBD1 (5 bases). CDR3 in amino acids: CASSDRAEQYF. The CDR3 region has the DNA TGTGCCAGCAGTGACAGGGCCGAGCAGTACTTC.